Each of the 17 T cell receptor beta chains below was sequenced from the same sample in a study of cytomegalovirus exposure and HLA in healthy donors. Profiled with immunoSEQ multiplex PCR; TCRdb holds only in-frame clones, not every one. This table has more than 300,000 clones, 80% to 90% appearing once. The sample consisted of PBMCs. These receptors were obtained from a woman younger than 30 in good health and CMV-seronegative.

The CDR3 region is CASSLAYGGPQHF. The CDR3 DNA reads as TGTGCCAGCAGTTTAGCCTACGGGGGGCCCCAGCATTTT. The chain uses TRBV28 and TRBJ1-5; D perhaps matches TRBD1 (5 bases). Trimming stripped 2 bases from V and 9 bases from J, with 11 bases between. From germline, CDR1 is MDHEN and CDR2 SYDVKM. The CDR3 is made up of 13 amino acids.

The gene calls are TRBV7-8 and TRBJ2-7, with 10 bases identical to TRBD1. The trim removed 1 base at V and 6 bases at J, leaving 3 bases unmatched. Germline V gene data show CDR1 as SGHVS and CDR2 as FQNEAQ. There are 14 residues in the CDR3. Here the CDR3 reads CASSLGQGASEQYF. CDR3 DNA sequence: TGTGCCAGCAGCTTAGGACAGGGGGCCTCCGAGCAGTACTTC.

The V gene is TRBV7-2, the J gene TRBJ2-1; D is ambiguous. Germline V gene lookup returns CDR1 SGHTA and CDR2 FQGNSA. This CDR3 has 15 amino acids. V was trimmed by 5 bases and J by 0 bases, leaving 11 bases between them. CDR3 in amino acids: CASSLLPSSYNEQFF. DNA of the CDR3: TGTGCCAGCAGCCTACTTCCAAGCTCCTACAATGAGCAGTTCTTC.

The chain employs TRBV2 and TRBJ2-3; TRBD1 aligns across 9 bases. This CDR3 is 13 amino acids long. Per germline, CDR1 SNHLY and CDR2 FYNNEI. V gave up 8 bases and J gave up 1 base; unmatched junction bases: 1. In DNA, the CDR3 is TGTGCCAGCCGGACAGGGGGCACAGATACGCAGTATTTT. This codes for CASRTGGTDTQYF.

The chain joins TRBV6-1 to TRBJ1-1; D is unclear. Germline CDR1 and CDR2: MNHNS and SASEGT. The CDR3 runs 13 residues. The ends were cut back, 6 bases at V and 2 bases at J, with 10 bases in the middle. This CDR3 is CASSERGNTEAFF. DNA of the CDR3: TGTGCCAGCAGCGAAAGAGGAAACACTGAAGCTTTCTTT.

The V call is TRBV11-2, the J call TRBJ2-5; possibly TRBD2 for D (5 bases). CDR3 length: 13 residues. Trimming cost V 7 bases and J 5 bases, with 14 bases left between them. The germline CDR1 and CDR2 sequences are SGHAT and FQNNGV. CDR3 sequence reads: CASTKEAYETQYF. In DNA form, the CDR3 reads TGTGCCAGCACCAAGGAGGCCTACGAGACCCAGTACTTC. Combining the CDR3 with reference TRBV11-2 and TRBJ2-5 gives the whole variable domain EAGVAQSPRYKIIEKRQSVAFWCNPISGHATLYWYQQILGQGPKLLIQFQNNGVVDDSQLPKDRFSAERLKGVDSTLKIQPAKLEDSAVYLCASTKEAYETQYFGPGTRLLVL.

The rearrangement uses TRBV7-2 and TRBJ1-2, with 8 bases lining up with TRBD1. The V gene end was trimmed by 5 bases and the J gene end by 2 bases; junction bases not matched to a gene: 4. Germline assignment: CDR1 SGHTA and CDR2 FQGNSA. This CDR3 spans 14 amino acids. The CDR3 reads CASSIRTGNYGYTF. CDR3 in DNA: TGTGCCAGCAGCATCCGGACAGGGAACTATGGCTACACCTTC.

This clone was detected only a few times. The V call is TRBV19, the J call TRBJ1-2; 9 positions match TRBD1. This CDR3 has 17 amino acids. Germline CDR1 reads LNHDA; CDR2 reads SQIVND (reference sequence). Trimming cost V 5 bases and J 2 bases; bases outside gene matches: 12. The CDR3 DNA reads TGTGCCAGTAGTTTAGGGACAGGGTACTTTCTCAACTATGGCTACACCTTC. Protein sequence: CASSLGTGYFLNYGYTF. Drawing the rest from reference TRBV19 and TRBJ1-2, the complete variable domain is DGGITQSPKYLFRKEGQNVTLSCEQNLNHDAMYWYRQDPGQGLRLIYYSQIVNDFQKGDIAEGYSVSREKKESFPLTVTSAQKNPTAFYLCASSLGTGYFLNYGYTFGSGTRLTVV.

V gene TRBV7-2 combines with J gene TRBJ2-7; the D is unclear. Germline values: CDR1 SGHTA, CDR2 FQGNSA. The CDR3 totals 12 residues. Trimming pared 2 bases from V and 2 bases from J, leaving 4 bases between. Here the CDR3 DNA reads TGTGCCAGCAGCTTATATACCTACGAGCAGTACTTC. It is translated as CASSLYTYEQYF.

The chain recombines TRBV5-4 with TRBJ1-1, with D uncertain. The germline V and J ends were trimmed by 1 base and 2 bases, with 12 bases remaining between them. The CDR3 spans 15 residues. Germline V gene data show CDR1 as SGHNT and CDR2 as YYREEE (reference sequence). The CDR3 bases are TGTGCCAGCAGCTTGAATCAGAGGCAAAACACTGAAGCTTTCTTT. The encoded protein is CASSLNQRQNTEAFF.

The chain joins TRBV27 to TRBJ2-7; TRBD2 agrees at 9 bases. The CDR3 extends over 16 amino acids. Germline CDR1 MNHEY, CDR2 SMNVEV (reference sequence). With 1 base clipped from V and 6 bases from J, the junction kept 10 bases outside the gene matches. CDR3 nucleotides: TGTGCCAGCAGTTTATGGGTAGGCGGGAGGGCTGGCGAGCAGTACTTC. Translation gives CASSLWVGGRAGEQYF.

Here the CDR3 DNA reads TGTGCCAGCAGCTTAAGAGGGGGACAGGGTGGGGTCTATGGCTACACCTTC. As protein: CASSLRGGQGGVYGYTF. This chain links TRBV7-2 with TRBJ1-2; 9 positions agree with TRBD1. The CDR3 totals 17 residues. With V trimmed by 2 bases and J by 4 bases, 11 bases remained unmatched. In germline, CDR1 is SGHTA, CDR2 FQGNSA. The entire variable domain, with the rest obtained from reference TRBV7-2 and TRBJ1-2, is as follows: GAGVSQSPSNKVTEKGKDVELRCDPISGHTALYWYRQSLGQGLEFLIYFQGNSAPDKSGLPSDRFSAERTGGSVSTLTIQRTQQEDSAVYLCASSLRGGQGGVYGYTFGSGTRLTVV.

The gene calls are TRBV5-1 and TRBJ2-1, with D uncertain. Per the germline V gene, CDR1 is SGHRS and CDR2 is YFSETQ. The CDR3 extends over 14 amino acids. The V and J ends lost 4 bases and 7 bases respectively, with 15 bases between them. The CDR3 sequence is CASSPVLVSNEQFF. The DNA of the CDR3 is TGCGCCAGCAGCCCCGTCCTAGTAAGTAATGAGCAGTTCTTC.

This rearrangement joins TRBV4-2 to TRBJ2-2; the match to TRBD2 covers 9 bases. Germline assignment: CDR1 LGHNA and CDR2 YNFKEQ. There are 15 residues in the CDR3. Unmatched junction bases numbered 7, after V lost 4 bases and J lost 7 bases. CDR3 amino acids: CASSRDRGRDGELFF. CDR3 coding DNA: TGTGCCAGCAGCCGAGACCGCGGGAGGGACGGGGAGCTGTTTTTT.

The J gene is TRBJ2-1, the V gene TRBV19; 9 bases agree with TRBD1. The CDR3 runs 16 residues. Looked up from germline, CDR1 is LNHDA and CDR2 is SQIVND (reference sequence). Unmatched junction bases numbered 10, after V lost 3 bases and J lost 7 bases. The CDR3 coding sequence is TGTGCCAGTAGTATTATAGGACAGGGGATGAGAAATGAGCAGTTCTTC. Translated: CASSIIGQGMRNEQFF.

The chain uses TRBV29-1 and TRBJ2-7; D ambiguous. Trimming removed 5 bases at V and 6 bases at J, with 17 bases between. Germline V gives CDR1 SQVTM, CDR2 ANQGSEA. The CDR3 totals 13 residues. CDR3 sequence: CSVLQNSSPEQYF. The CDR3 bases are TGCAGCGTTCTGCAAAACTCAAGCCCCGAGCAGTACTTC.

The CDR3: CASSILAGGQNEQFF. CDR3 nucleotides: TGTGCCAGTAGTATACTAGCGGGAGGTCAGAATGAGCAGTTCTTC. The J gene is TRBJ2-1, the V gene TRBV19, with 11 nucleotides matching TRBD2. Trimming cost V 2 bases and J 7 bases; bases outside gene matches: 4. The CDR3 totals 15 residues. In germline, CDR1 is LNHDA, CDR2 SQIVND (reference sequence).